Detailed here is one T cell receptor beta chain. Its antigen remains undetermined. No clone much larger than this one lies a single base away; base qualities are absent. The data derive from a study of cytomegalovirus exposure and HLA in healthy donors (dated 2017 in TCRdb). Regarding the complete study: According to an earlier analysis of 587 of the donors, about 179 million T cells yielded 120 million or so unique TCR beta sequences and 276 Gb of sequence data. In addition to the first cohort of about 650 subjects, a separate validation cohort of around 110 different subjects was used. The study combined high-throughput TCR immunosequencing, statistical association of individual TCRs with disease status, and machine learning to predict cytomegalovirus infection status. Of the approximately 400 genotyped donors, about 84% fell in the genetic ancestry cluster associated with self-reported Caucasian donors. HLA typing covered class I and class II loci at four-digit resolution. The study profiled the T cell repertoires of around 700 subjects by immunosequencing and related them to cytomegalovirus serostatus. The aim of the study was to test whether cataloging public T cell receptors could identify signatures of past pathogen exposure. Four or five DR-DQ haplotypes were treated as single units for association and clustering because of strong linkage in the cohort. To decide whether each TCR beta V gene segment behaved as functional or pseudogenic, an earlier analysis of 587 of the donors relied on high-throughput TCR beta sequencing. Donor age, sex, ethnicity and CMV serostatus were compiled alongside the repertoire data. Every repertoire in the discovery cohort had been generated on one and the same sequencing platform. On average, roughly 250,000 unique TCR beta nucleotide sequences were sequenced per donor among 350 to 400 genotyped donors of the cohort, with roughly 18% of those sequences being non-productive. A later analysis re-examined previously published TCR beta repertoires from several hundred donors and added high-resolution HLA genotyping to investigate patterns of TCR occurrence. An early release covering around 630 HLA-typed donors comprised around 300 gigabases of sequencing data and roughly 86 million unique TCR sequences. A later genetic analysis used genome-wide SNP genotypes for about three fifths of the 666 donors, treating that subset as a discovery cohort. Typing coverage differed by locus: A, B, C, DRB1 and DQB1 were typed in roughly 620-630 donors, DQA1 in roughly 500, DPA1 in around 580, and DPB1 in approximately 450. Rather than drawing on any new phenotypic data, the later analysis identified candidate immune exposures from TCR beta sequences and the way those sequences occurred across donors. What the research found in general, with its limitations: In a later analysis, TCR association rates were found to vary across HLA loci, with the most associated TCRs seen for DRB1 alleles and the fewest for HLA-C alleles. Assigning TCR associations to individual alleles was difficult when HLA alleles, especially DR and DQ, strongly co-occurred. The study gave a list of roughly 150 TCR beta chains associated with cytomegalovirus. A group of highly shared sequence variants was considered likely to be a technical artifact of the sequencing pipeline. Broadly in line with IMGT annotations, most TCR beta V segments showed up in productive rearrangements about 90% or about 30% of the time in an earlier analysis of 587 of the donors. The only immune exposure information available for the cohort was CMV serostatus. The earlier analysis of approximately 540 of the donors excluded some 16 rarely observed V segments, including chromosome 9 orphons, because counts were too low. Because some donors lacked HLA typing at each locus, the association tests relied only on the typed subset. In both the original and validation cohorts, the classifier was reported to diagnose cytomegalovirus status with high specificity and sensitivity. In a later genetic analysis, fewer N-insertions in productive TCRs were reported among donors in an Asian-associated ancestry cluster than the roughly 700-donor mean. Three of the identified cytomegalovirus-associated TCR beta chains were confirmed in vitro to be specific for cytomegalovirus antigens. While some public TCRs were present in many individuals, most TCR sequences turned up only very rarely across donors. Linkage disequilibrium might explain the correlated functional status among segregating V segments, but an unknown experimental factor could not be excluded. Compared with equally common non-associated chains, HLA-associated TCR beta chains in a later analysis were more clonally expanded and had lower generation probabilities. According to a later analysis, parvovirus B19, influenza, CMV and Epstein-Barr virus appeared linked to several top co-occurrence clusters. A later genetic analysis associated a missense DCLRE1C variant with V-gene and J-gene trimming of TCR beta chains, and an independent cohort replicated the association. In a later analysis, most CMV-associated TCR beta chains were found to appear HLA-restricted, with HLA associations seemingly driven largely by CMV exposure. It was suggested by the authors that the approach could potentially be generalized to other disease states and immunological phenotypes. Roughly uniform sequencing depth across donors was assumed in presence/absence analyses, although this assumption may not hold. A further reported finding was that TCR beta sequences accurately predicted the HLA-A and HLA-B alleles for most subjects in the first cohort. In this cohort, only TCR beta chains were sequenced, and detectable features were limited by the absence of alpha or paired-chain data. Specific HLA alleles were associated with 15,000 to 20,000 TCR beta sequences at a false discovery rate of 0.05 in a later analysis. Some IMGT-functional V segments, including TRBV6-2 and TRBV6-3, could not be distinguished by the 87-base-pair reads and were therefore excluded.

The cohort comprised some 730 healthy bone marrow donors. At the time of sampling, all cohort members were nominally healthy, though unrecorded immune exposures were likely present. The donor was CMV seropositive and was included in the group of some 290 seropositive cohort members. Each donor provided a peripheral blood sample, and peripheral blood mononuclear cells were used for TCR beta sequencing. The Qiagen DNeasy Blood Extraction Kit was used to extract genomic DNA from the blood cell samples. The method behind the library was the immunoSEQ multiplex PCR assay. The multiplex PCR relied on a mix of 60 forward primers for TCR Vbeta segments and 13 reverse primers for TCR Jbeta segments. A multiplex PCR assay on genomic DNA amplified the CDR3 region of rearranged TCR beta genes. The Illumina HiSeq System was used to sequence the amplified TCR beta libraries as 87-base-pair reads. In the original analysis: In a later analysis, roughly 80 million unique TCR beta chains were counted across the roughly 610 repertoires, and around 11 million of these chains were shared by at least two donors. To remove PCR and sequencing errors, raw reads were error-corrected and collapsed into unique sequences using a nearest-neighbor algorithm that merged closely related sequences. V, D and J gene segments were assigned by aligning CDR3 sequences to IMGT reference sequences. For a sequence to be retained, a match of at least six nucleotides to both a V gene segment and a J gene segment was required. Rearrangements were called productive when the CDR3 lacked stop codons and stayed in frame with V and J; all others were non-productive. Following IMGT convention, CDR3 was defined as the stretch from the second conserved V-encoded cysteine to the conserved J-encoded phenylalanine. Sequences without an unambiguous match to a single V gene segment were excluded from the earlier analysis of almost 600 of the donors. In an earlier analysis of 587 of the donors, V segments were called functional above 56.7% productive rearrangements and were called segregating when the between-donor standard deviation exceeded 5%. A statistical classification framework was developed to diagnose cytomegalovirus status using the catalog of TCR beta chain sequences. V and J gene assignment, in a later analysis, came from comparing TCR nucleotide sequences with IMGT/GENE-DB human TR gene sequences. In a later analysis, CDR3 sequences and most-parsimonious VDJ recombination scenarios were assigned using the TCRdist pipeline. In a later analysis, each TCR beta chain was defined by its CDR3 amino acid sequence together with its V-gene family, and reads lacking a unique V-gene family were excluded. A later analysis removed 592 highly shared, low-generation-probability nucleotide sequences to deal with suspected cross-contamination and a sequencing artifact. A later analysis calculated a clonal expansion index for each public chain from normalized within-repertoire ranks of inferred template counts. In a later analysis, generation probabilities were computed with a VDJ recombination model fitted to out-of-frame rearrangements, and the resulting probabilities were checked against IGoR. A later analysis scored TCR-TCR, TCR-HLA and TCR-CMV co-occurrence with hypergeometric tests, applying a repertoire-size bias correction to TCR pairs. To estimate false discovery rates, a later analysis permuted the HLA or CMV assignments 20 times. A later analysis grouped co-occurring TCRs with DBSCAN, adding TCRdist sequence similarity when clustering within HLA-allele-positive subsets. For co-occurrence clustering, repertoires with fewer than 30,000 or more than 120,000 public chains were excluded, along with four to six repertoires with anomalous nucleotide sharing. Here the immuneACCESS table is served through TCRdb, limited to in-frame sequences with V and J called. Missing clones are a known gap in these copies; in checked studies unresolved V genes cover under half, and the rest lacks a known reason. Clonal size and the V and J genes are those of that table, whereas D and trimming came from the DNA. The sample data list 120,000 or so clones, and under 90% of these were observed just once. The ten largest clones add up to roughly 3.5% of the sample.

Counted from cysteine to phenylalanine, this CDR3 has 15 amino acids. Solely the CDR3 DNA is kept, with 45 bases framed from the first base. V lost 0 bases and J lost 6 bases, and the count of bases not matched to a germline gene is 5. As encoded in the germline V gene, CDR1 is SGHRS while CDR2 is YFSETQ. The V gene is TRBV5-1 and the J gene is TRBJ1-5; TRBD1 fits 8 bases in the junction. The sample comprised PBMCs. This TCR came from a woman aged 40 to 50 in good health and CMV-seropositive. CDR3 protein: CASSLGQGNTQPQHF. The nucleotide sequence reads TGCGCCAGCAGCTTGGGACAGGGGAATACTCAGCCCCAGCATTTT.